The T cell receptor beta chain described here comes from a study of CD8+ T cells in alopecia areata. The sequencing template was cDNA reverse transcribed from extracted RNA. Sequencing was performed with immunoSEQ multiplex PCR; in TCRdb, only in-frame clones are kept and a portion is missing. The table lists 150,000 to 200,000 clones, about 65% of them singletons. The CDR3 totals 14 residues. The V gene lost 4 bases and the J gene lost 1 base, with 10 bases spanning the gap. Looked up from germline, CDR1 is MGHRA and CDR2 is YSYEKL. Regarding treatment: oral pan-JAK inhibitor, 5-10 mg twice daily. The receptor's source is a human donor with alopecia areata. Sequences were derived from CD4+ T cells sorted from blood, sampled between weeks 49 and 50, from a patient treated with tofacitinib. The V and J genes are TRBV4-1 and TRBJ1-1, with a possible D match to TRBD1 (5 bases). CDR3 loop: CASSLQGANTEAFF. The CDR3 nucleotides are TGCGCCAGCAGCCTCCAGGGTGCGAACACTGAAGCTTTCTTT.